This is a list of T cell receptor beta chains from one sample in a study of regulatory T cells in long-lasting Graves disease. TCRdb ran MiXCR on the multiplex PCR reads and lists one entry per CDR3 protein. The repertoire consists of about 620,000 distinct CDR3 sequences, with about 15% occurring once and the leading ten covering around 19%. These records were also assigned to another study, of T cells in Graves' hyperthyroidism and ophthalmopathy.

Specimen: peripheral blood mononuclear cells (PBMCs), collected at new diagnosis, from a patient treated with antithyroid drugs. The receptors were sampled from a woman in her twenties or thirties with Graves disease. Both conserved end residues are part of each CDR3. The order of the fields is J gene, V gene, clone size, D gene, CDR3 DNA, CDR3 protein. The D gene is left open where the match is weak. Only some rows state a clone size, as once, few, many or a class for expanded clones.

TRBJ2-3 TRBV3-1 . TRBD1 TGTGCCAGCAGCTATTATTCGACAGGGAACACAGATACGCAGTATTTT CASSYYSTGNTDTQYF
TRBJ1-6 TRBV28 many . TGTGCCAGCAGTTTTACAAGAGATAATTCACCCCTCCACTTT CASSFTRDNSPLHF
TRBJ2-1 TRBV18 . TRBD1 TGTGCCAGCTCGGGGACAGGGACGGCCAATGAGCAGTTCTTC CASSGTGTANEQFF
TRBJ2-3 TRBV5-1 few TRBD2 TGCGCCAGCAGCTTTCGAGGGCGGGAGGCGACAGATACGCAGTATTTT CASSFRGREATDTQYF
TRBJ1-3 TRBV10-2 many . TGCGCCAGCAGGGAGACAGGCGCTGGAAACACCATATATTTT CASRETGAGNTIYF
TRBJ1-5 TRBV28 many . TGTGCCAGCAGTTTATATGCTGGGTATGGTCAGCCCCAGCATTTT CASSLYAGYGQPQHF
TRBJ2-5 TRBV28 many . TGTGCCAGCAGTCCCAGCTATCCTGCGGCCCAGTACTTC CASSPSYPAAQYF
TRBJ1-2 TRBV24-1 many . TGTGCCACCAGTGATCCGACAGGAAACTATGGCTACACCTTC CATSDPTGNYGYTF
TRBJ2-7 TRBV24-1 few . TGTGCCACCAGTGGACGGGAGTTGTACGAGCAGTACTTC CATSGRELYEQYF
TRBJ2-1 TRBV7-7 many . TGTGCTAGCAGCTTAGCCGGGAATGGGAATGAGCAGTTCTTC CASSLAGNGNEQFF
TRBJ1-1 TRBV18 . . TGTGCCAGCTCACCAGGGGATCTCATGAACACTGAAGCTTTCTTT CASSPGDLMNTEAFF
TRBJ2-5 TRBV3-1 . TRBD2 TGTGCCAGCAGCCAAGAACTGGGTAAGCGGGAAGCGTACCAAGAGACCCAGTACTTC CASSQELGKREAYQETQYF
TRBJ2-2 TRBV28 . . TGTGCCAGCAGTTTAATGAGGGAGCTGTTTTTT CASSLMRELFF
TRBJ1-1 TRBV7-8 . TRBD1 TGCGCCAGCATGCGGGGGACAGGGGACTATTTAGGCACTGAAGCTTTCTTT CASMRGTGDYLGTEAFF
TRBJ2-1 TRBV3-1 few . TGTGCCAGCAGCCAGGACGAATTGAGTGAGCAGTTCTTC CASSQDELSEQFF
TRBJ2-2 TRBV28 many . TGTGCCAGCAACAGGGGGGAGGGGACCGGGGAGCTGTTTTTT CASNRGEGTGELFF
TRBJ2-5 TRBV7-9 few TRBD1 TGTGCCAGCAGCCGACAGGGGAGAAAAGAGACCCAGTACTTC CASSRQGRKETQYF
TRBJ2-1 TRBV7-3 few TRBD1 TGTGCCAGCAGCCCCCCTTTGTCGAGGGGGCTTTCCTACAATGAGCAGTTCTTC CASSPPLSRGLSYNEQFF
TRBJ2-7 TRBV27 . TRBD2 TGTGCCAGCAGTTTGGGGGGAGCGGGGCCATCCTACGAGCAGTACTTC CASSLGGAGPSYEQYF
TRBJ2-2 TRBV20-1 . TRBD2 TGCAGTGCTAGAGTGCCCGGTCGGGAGGGCCTCACCGGGGAGCTGTTTTTT CSARVPGREGLTGELFF
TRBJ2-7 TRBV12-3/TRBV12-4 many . TGTGCCAGCAGCCTCACCAAGACCTACGAGCAGTACTTC CASSLTKTYEQYF
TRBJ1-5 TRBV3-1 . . TGTGCCAGCGGCCAAGATCTCGTTAGCAATCAGCCCCAGCATTTT CASGQDLVSNQPQHF
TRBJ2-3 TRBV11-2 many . TGTGCCAGCAGCCGAGGCTCGTTAGGCACAGATACGCAGTATTTT CASSRGSLGTDTQYF
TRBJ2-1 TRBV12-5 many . TGTGCTAGTGGTTCATTCCGGGGGGAGCAGTTCTTC CASGSFRGEQFF
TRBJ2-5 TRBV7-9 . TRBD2 TGTGCCAGCAGCGCCGGACTAGTTGCAGAGACCCAGTACTTC CASSAGLVAETQYF
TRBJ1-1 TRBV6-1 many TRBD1 TGTGCCAGTCACAAATCCCTCCGACAGGGGCGGTCCGGGAACACTGAAGCTTTCTTT CASHKSLRQGRSGNTEAFF